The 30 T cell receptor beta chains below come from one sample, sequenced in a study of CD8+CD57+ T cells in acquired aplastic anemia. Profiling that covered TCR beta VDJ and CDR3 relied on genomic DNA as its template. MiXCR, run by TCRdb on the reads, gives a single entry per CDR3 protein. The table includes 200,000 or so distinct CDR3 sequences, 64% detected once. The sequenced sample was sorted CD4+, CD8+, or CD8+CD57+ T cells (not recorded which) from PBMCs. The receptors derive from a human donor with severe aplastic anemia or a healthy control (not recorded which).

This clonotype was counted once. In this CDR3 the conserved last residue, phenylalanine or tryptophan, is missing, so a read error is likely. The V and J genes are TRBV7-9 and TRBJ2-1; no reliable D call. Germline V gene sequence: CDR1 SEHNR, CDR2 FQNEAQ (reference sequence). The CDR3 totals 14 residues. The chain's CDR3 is CASSLDDTVYEQFC. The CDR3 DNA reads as TGCGCCAGCAGCTTGGACGATACAGTCTATGAGCAGTTCTGC.

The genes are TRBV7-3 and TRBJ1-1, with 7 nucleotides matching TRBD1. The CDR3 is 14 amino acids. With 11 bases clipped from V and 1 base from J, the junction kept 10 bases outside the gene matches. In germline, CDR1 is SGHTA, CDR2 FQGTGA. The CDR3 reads CASAEGASNTEAFF. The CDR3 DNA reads TGTGCCTCCGCGGAGGGGGCATCGAACACTGAAGCTTTCTTT.

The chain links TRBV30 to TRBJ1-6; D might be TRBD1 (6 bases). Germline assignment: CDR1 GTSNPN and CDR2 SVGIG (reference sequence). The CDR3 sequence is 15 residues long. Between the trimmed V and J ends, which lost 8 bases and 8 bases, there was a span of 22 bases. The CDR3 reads CASSSTSQGHSPLHF. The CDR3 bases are TGTGCCAGTAGCTCCACATCACAGGGCCATTCACCCCTCCACTTT.

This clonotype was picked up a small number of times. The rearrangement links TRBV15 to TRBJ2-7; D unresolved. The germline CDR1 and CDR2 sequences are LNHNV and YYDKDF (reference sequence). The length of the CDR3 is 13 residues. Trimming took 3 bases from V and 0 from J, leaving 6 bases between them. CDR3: CATSSHLSYEQYF. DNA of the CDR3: TGTGCCACCAGCAGTCACCTCTCCTACGAGCAGTACTTC.

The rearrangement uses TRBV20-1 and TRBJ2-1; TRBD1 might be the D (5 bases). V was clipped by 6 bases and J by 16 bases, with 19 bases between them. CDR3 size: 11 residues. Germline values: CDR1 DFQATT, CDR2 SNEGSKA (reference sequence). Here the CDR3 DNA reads TGCAGTGCCCCAGGGAAGGCTGAAGCTTTCTTC. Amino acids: CSAPGKAEAFF.

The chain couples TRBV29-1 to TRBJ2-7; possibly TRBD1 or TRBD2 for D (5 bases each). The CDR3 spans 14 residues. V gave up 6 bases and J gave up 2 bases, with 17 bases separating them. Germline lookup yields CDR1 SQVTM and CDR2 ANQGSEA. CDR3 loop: CSVRGPGAAYEQYF. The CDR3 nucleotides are TGCAGCGTCCGAGGGCCCGGGGCCGCCTACGAGCAGTACTTC.

The CDR3 DNA is TGTGCCAGCAGCCCCCGGAACAACCAAGAGACCCAGTACTTC. Protein sequence: CASSPRNNQETQYF. The chain is built from TRBV7-9 and TRBJ2-5; no firm D call. The V end lost 5 bases, the J end lost 0 bases, and 10 bases lay between the germline ends. This CDR3 spans 14 amino acids. Per germline, CDR1 SEHNR and CDR2 FQNEAQ (reference sequence).

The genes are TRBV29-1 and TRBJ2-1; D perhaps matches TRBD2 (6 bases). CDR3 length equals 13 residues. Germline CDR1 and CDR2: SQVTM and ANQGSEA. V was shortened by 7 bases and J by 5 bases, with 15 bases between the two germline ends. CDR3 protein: CSAGEVDDNEQFF. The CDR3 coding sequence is TGCAGCGCGGGAGAGGTGGATGACAATGAGCAGTTCTTC.

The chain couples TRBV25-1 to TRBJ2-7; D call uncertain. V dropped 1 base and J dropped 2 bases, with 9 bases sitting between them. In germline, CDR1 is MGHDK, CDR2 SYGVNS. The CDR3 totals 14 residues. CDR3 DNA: TGTGCCAGCAGTGAATTGGGTCAGACCTACGAGCAGTACTTC. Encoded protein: CASSELGQTYEQYF.

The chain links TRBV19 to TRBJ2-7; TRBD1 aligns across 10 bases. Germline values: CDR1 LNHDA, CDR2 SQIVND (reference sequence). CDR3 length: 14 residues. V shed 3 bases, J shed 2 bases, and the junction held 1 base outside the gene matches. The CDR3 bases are TGTGCCAGTAGTATTGGGACAGGGGCCTACGAGCAGTACTTC. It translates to CASSIGTGAYEQYF.

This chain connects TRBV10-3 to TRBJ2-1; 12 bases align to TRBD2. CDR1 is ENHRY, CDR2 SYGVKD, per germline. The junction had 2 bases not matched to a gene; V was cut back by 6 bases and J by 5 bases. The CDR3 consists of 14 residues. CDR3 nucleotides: TGTGCCATCAGCTGGACTAGCGGGGACAATGAGCAGTTCTTC. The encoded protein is CAISWTSGDNEQFF.

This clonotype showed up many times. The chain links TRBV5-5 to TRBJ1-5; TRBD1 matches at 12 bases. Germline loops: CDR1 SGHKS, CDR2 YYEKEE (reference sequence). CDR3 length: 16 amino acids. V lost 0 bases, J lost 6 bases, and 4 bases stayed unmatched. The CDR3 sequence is CASSLDGTGGVQPQHF. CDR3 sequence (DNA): TGTGCCAGCAGCTTGGATGGGACAGGGGGCGTTCAGCCCCAGCATTTT.

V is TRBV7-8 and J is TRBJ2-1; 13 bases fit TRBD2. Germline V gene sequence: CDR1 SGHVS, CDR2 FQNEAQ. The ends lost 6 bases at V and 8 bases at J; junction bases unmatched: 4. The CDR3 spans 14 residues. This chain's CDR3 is CASSSTSGGYEQFF. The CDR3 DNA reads TGTGCCAGCAGTTCGACTAGCGGGGGGTATGAGCAGTTCTTC.

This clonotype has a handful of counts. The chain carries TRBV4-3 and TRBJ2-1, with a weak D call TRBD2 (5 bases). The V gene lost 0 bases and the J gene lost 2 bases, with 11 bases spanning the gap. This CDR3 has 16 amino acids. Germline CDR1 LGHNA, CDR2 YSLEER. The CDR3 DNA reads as TGCGCCAGCAGCCAAGAGTCTCTAGCAGCCTACAATGAGCAGTTCTTC. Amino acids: CASSQESLAAYNEQFF.

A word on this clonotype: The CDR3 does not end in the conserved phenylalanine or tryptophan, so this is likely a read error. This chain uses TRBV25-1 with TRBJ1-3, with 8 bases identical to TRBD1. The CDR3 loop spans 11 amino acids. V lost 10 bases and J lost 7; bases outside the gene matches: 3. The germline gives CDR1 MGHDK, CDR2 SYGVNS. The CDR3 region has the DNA TGTGCCATCGGACAGGGCAACACCATATATCTT. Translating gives CAIGQGNTIYL.

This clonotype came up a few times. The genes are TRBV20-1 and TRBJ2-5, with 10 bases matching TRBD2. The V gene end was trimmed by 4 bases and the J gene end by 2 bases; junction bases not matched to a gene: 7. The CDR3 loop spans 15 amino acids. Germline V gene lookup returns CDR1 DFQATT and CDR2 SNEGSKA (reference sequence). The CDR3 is CSATSGGLEQETQYF. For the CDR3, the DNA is TGCAGTGCTACTAGCGGGGGACTCGAACAAGAGACCCAGTACTTC.

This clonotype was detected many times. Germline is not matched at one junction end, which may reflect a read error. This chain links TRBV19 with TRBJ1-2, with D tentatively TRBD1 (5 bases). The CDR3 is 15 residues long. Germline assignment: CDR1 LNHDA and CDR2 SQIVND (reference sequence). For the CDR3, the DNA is TGTGCCAGTAGTTTCCGCCGGGACGCTCCCTCTGGGGTCGCCTTC. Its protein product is CASSFRRDAPSGVAF.

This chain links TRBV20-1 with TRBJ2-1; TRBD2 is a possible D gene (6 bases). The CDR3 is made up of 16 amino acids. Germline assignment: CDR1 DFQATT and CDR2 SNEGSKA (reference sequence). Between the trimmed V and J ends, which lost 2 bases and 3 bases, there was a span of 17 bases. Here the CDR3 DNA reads TGCAGTGCTAGATCTCCCGCGGGGCCCAGCTACAATGAGCAGTTCTTC. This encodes CSARSPAGPSYNEQFF.

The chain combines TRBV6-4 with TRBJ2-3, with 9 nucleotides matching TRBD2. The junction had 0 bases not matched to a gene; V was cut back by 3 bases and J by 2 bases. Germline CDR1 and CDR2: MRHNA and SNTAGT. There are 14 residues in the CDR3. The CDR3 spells CASSEGLATDTQYF. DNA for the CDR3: TGTGCCAGCAGTGAGGGACTAGCCACAGATACGCAGTATTTT.

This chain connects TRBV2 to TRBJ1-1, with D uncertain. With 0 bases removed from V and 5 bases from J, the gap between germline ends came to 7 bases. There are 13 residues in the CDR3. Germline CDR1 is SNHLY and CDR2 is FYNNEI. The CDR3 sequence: CASSEALPTEAFF. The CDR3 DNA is TGTGCCAGCAGTGAAGCGCTTCCTACTGAAGCTTTCTTT.

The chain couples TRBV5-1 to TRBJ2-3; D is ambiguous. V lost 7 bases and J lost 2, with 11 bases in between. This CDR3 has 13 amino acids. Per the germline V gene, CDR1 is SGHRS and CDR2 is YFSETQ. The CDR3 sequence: CASRPLYTDTQYF. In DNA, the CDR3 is TGCGCCAGCCGCCCTTTGTACACAGATACGCAGTATTTT.

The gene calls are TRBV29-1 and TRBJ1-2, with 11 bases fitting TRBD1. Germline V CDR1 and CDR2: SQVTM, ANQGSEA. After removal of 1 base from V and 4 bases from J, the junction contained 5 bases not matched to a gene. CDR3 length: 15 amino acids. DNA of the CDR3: TGCAGCGTTGAAGGGCCGGGGACAGGGGGCTATGGCTACACCTTC. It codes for CSVEGPGTGGYGYTF.

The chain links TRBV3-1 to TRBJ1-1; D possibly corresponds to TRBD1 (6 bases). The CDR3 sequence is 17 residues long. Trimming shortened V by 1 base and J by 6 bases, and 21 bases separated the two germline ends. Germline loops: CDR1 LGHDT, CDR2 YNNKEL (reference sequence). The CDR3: CASSQAQGGMERSEAFF. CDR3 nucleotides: TGTGCCAGCAGCCAAGCCCAAGGGGGTATGGAACGATCTGAAGCTTTCTTT.

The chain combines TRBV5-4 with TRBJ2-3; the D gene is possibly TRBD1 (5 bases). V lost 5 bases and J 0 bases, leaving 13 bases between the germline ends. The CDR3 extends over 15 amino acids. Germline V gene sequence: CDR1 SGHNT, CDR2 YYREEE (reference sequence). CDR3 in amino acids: CASRLGQGSTDTQYF. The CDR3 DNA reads TGTGCCAGCAGACTGGGGCAGGGTAGCACAGATACGCAGTATTTT.

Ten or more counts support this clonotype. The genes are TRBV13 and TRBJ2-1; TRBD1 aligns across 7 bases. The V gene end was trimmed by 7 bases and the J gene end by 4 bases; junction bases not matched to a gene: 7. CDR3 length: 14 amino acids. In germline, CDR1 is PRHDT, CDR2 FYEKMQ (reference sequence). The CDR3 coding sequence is TGTGCCAGCACCCCAGACAGGGCGTACAATGAGCAGTTCTTC. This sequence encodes CASTPDRAYNEQFF.

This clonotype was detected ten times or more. CDR3 nucleotides: TGTGCCAGTACGAACCCAGCGGGGGAGACCTACGAGCAGTACTTC. Amino acid sequence: CASTNPAGETYEQYF. The V gene is TRBV28, the J gene TRBJ2-7; 8 bases are shared with TRBD2. V gave up 9 bases and J gave up 2 bases; unmatched junction bases: 12. CDR1 MDHEN and CDR2 SYDVKM come from the germline V gene. The CDR3 is made up of 15 amino acids.

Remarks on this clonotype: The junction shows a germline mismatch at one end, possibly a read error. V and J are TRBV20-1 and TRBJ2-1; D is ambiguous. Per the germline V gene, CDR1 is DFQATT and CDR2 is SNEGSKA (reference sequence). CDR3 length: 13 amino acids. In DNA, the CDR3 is TGCAGTGCTCCGACCGTTACTTACAATGAGCAGCTCTTC. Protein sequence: CSAPTVTYNEQLF.

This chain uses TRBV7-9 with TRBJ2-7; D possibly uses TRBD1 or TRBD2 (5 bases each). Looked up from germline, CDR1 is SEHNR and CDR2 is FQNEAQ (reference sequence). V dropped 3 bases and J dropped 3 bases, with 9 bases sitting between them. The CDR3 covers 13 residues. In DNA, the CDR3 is TGTGCCAGCAGCTTCCGGGGCGGCTACGAGCAGTACTTC. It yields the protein CASSFRGGYEQYF.

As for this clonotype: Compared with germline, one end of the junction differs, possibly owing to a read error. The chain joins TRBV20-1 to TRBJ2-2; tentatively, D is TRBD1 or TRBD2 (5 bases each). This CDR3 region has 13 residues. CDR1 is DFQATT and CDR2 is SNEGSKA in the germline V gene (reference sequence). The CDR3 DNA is TGCAGTGCTAGAGATGTGGGCATGAGGGACCTGTTTTTT. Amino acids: CSARDVGMRDLFF.

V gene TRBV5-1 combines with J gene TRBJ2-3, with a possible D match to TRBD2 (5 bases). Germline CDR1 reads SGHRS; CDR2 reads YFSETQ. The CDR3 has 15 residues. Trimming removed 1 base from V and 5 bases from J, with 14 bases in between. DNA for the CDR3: TGCGCCAGCAGCTTGCAAAGCGGAGCCGGAGATACGCAGTATTTT. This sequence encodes CASSLQSGAGDTQYF.